Presented here are 2 T cell receptor beta chains from one specimen sequenced in a study of human thymus T cells. The protocol was immunoSEQ multiplex PCR, while the TCRdb copy is restricted to in-frame clones and leaves out a portion. The profile shows tens of thousands of clones, around 96% of them singletons. Corrective heart surgery yielded the resections from which the thymus tissue came. The specimen sequenced was thymus tissue. The source of these receptors is a boy in the first two years of life with a congenital heart defect but otherwise immunologically healthy.

The chain links TRBV7-9 to TRBJ2-1, with 8 bases fitting TRBD2. V was pared by 5 bases and J by 3 bases, with 12 bases of the junction left unmatched. The germline gives CDR1 SEHNR, CDR2 FQNEAQ (reference sequence). CDR3 size: 17 residues. CDR3 protein: CASSLPRIAGYYNEQFF. In nucleotides, the CDR3 is TGTGCCAGCAGCCTCCCCCGGATAGCGGGATACTACAATGAGCAGTTCTTC.

This clone was seen only once. CDR3 amino acids: CALGRGGTQYF. The CDR3 nucleotides are TGTGCCTTGGGGCGCGGGGGTACGCAGTATTTT. The genes are TRBV10-3 and TRBJ2-3, with TRBD2 identical over 7 bases. Trimming took 11 bases from V and 8 from J; bases not matched to a gene: 7. The V gene's germline CDR1 is ENHRY and CDR2 SYGVKD. The CDR3 contains 11 residues.